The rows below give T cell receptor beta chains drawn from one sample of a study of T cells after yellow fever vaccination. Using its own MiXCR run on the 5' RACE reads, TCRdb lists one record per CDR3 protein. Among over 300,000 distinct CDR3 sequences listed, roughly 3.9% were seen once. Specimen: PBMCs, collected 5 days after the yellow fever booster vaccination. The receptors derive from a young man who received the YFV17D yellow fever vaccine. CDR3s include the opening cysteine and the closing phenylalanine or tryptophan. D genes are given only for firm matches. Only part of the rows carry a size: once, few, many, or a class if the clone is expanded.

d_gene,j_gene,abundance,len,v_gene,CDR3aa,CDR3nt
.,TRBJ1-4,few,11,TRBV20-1,CSSATNEKLFF,TGCAGCAGTGCAACTAATGAAAAACTGTTTTTT
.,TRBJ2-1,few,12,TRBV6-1,CASSERGWEQFF,TGTGCCAGCAGTGAAAGGGGATGGGAGCAGTTCTTC
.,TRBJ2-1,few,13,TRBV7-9,CASGSRGYNEQFF,TGTGCCAGCGGATCCCGGGGCTACAATGAGCAGTTCTTC
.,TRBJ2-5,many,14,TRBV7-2,CASSLEVPTGTQYF,TGTGCCAGCAGCTTAGAGGTACCTACGGGGACCCAGTACTTC
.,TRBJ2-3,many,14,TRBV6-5,CASSTGQSPDTQYF,TGTGCCAGCAGTACGGGGCAGTCTCCGGATACGCAGTATTTT
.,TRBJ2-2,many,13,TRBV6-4,CASSEGATGELFF,TGTGCCAGCAGTGAGGGGGCCACCGGGGAGCTGTTTTTT
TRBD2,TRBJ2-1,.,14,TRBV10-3,CAIRPSGGYNEQFF,TGTGCCATCAGGCCTAGCGGGGGGTACAATGAGCAGTTCTTC
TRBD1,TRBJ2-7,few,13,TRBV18,CASSPGQPYEQYF,TGTGCCAGCTCACCGGGACAGCCTTACGAGCAGTACTTC
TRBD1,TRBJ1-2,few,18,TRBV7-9,CASSREWGQSNPLFGYTF,TGTGCCAGCAGCCGAGAGTGGGGACAGTCTAACCCTCTATTTGGCTACACCTTC
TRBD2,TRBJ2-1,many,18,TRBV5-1,CASSLEGRSSGPYNEQFF,TGCGCCAGCAGCTTGGAAGGCCGCTCTAGCGGGCCCTACAATGAGCAGTTCTTC
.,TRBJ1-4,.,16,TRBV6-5,CASSYSNGDVGEKLFF,TGTGCCAGCAGTTACTCGAACGGGGACGTCGGGGAAAAACTGTTTTTT
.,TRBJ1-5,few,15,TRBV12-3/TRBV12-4,CASSLARDSNQPQHF,TGTGCCAGCAGTTTAGCGCGGGATAGCAATCAGCCCCAGCATTTT
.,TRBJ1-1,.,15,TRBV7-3,CASSLGFGANTEAFF,TGTGCCAGCAGCTTAGGTTTTGGGGCGAACACTGAAGCTTTCTTT
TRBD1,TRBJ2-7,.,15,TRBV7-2,CASGPRTGSSYEQYF,TGTGCCAGCGGACCCCGGACAGGGAGCTCCTACGAGCAGTACTTC
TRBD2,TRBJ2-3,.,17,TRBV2,CASSEAQGLAPPDTQYF,TGTGCCAGCAGTGAAGCGCAGGGACTAGCGCCCCCAGATACGCAGTATTTT
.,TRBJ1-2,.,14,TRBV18,CASSGIQGSYGYTF,TGTGCCAGCTCAGGGATCCAGGGATCCTATGGCTACACCTTC
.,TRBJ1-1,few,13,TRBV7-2,CASGETVNRVAFF,TGTGCCAGCGGGGAAACAGTAAACAGGGTGGCTTTCTTT
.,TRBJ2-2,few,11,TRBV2,CASTGAGELFF,TGTGCCAGCACGGGTGCCGGGGAGCTGTTTTTT
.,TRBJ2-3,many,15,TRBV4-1,CASKRGLPSADTQYF,TGCGCCAGCAAGAGGGGACTCCCCTCGGCAGATACGCAGTATTTT
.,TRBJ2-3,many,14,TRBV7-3,CASRRDPSTDTQYF,TGTGCCAGCAGACGGGACCCGAGCACAGATACGCAGTATTTT
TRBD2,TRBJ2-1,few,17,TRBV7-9,CASSLGVSGGTYNEQFF,TGTGCCAGCAGCTTAGGCGTTAGCGGGGGAACTTACAATGAGCAGTTCTTC
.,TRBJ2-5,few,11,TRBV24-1,CATSDRGTQYF,TGTGCCACCAGTGACCGAGGGACCCAGTACTTC
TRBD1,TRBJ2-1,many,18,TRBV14,CASSQGLTHSGQYNEQFF,TGTGCCAGCAGCCAAGGGTTAACACATTCGGGACAGTACAATGAGCAGTTCTTC
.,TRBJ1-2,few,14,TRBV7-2,CASNRPGGNYGYTF,TGTGCCAGCAACAGGCCCGGAGGGAACTATGGCTACACCTTC
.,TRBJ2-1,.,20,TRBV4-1,CASSQESQVVYGTSYNEQFF,TGCGCCAGCAGCCAAGAAAGTCAGGTCGTTTATGGGACCTCCTACAATGAGCAGTTCTTC
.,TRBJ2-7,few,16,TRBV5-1,CASSPGQPSLAYEQYF,TGCGCCAGCAGCCCTGGACAGCCGTCGTTGGCCTACGAGCAGTACTTC
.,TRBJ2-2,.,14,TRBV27,CASSLQFSTGELFF,TGTGCCAGCAGTTTACAGTTCTCCACCGGGGAGCTGTTTTTT
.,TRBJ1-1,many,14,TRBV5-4,CASSQTGVNTEAFF,TGTGCCAGCAGTCAGACAGGAGTGAACACTGAAGCTTTCTTT
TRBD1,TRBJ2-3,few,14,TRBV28,CASRRGRFTDTQYF,TGTGCCAGTCGCAGGGGGCGTTTCACAGATACGCAGTATTTT
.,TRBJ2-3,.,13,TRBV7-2,CASSPRRDGGQYF,TGTGCCAGCAGCCCGAGGCGGGACGGGGGGCAGTATTTT
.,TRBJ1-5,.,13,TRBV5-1,CASSLSGPQPQHF,TGCGCCAGCAGCTTGTCAGGTCCTCAGCCCCAGCATTTT
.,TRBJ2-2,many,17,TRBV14,CASSQVPGLRPGGELFF,TGTGCCAGCAGCCAGGTACCGGGACTGAGGCCCGGCGGGGAGCTGTTTTTT
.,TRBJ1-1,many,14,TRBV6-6,CASSYAQMGTEAFF,TGTGCCAGCAGTTACGCGCAGATGGGGACTGAAGCTTTCTTT
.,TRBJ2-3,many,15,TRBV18,CASSPPGTSTDTQYF,TGTGCCAGCTCACCACCGGGGACTAGCACAGATACGCAGTATTTT
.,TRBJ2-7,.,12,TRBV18,CASSPVGNEQYF,TGTGCCAGCTCACCGGTGGGAAACGAGCAGTACTTC
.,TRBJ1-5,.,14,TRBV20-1,CSARREGSNQPQHF,TGCAGTGCTAGGCGCGAAGGTAGCAATCAGCCCCAGCATTTT
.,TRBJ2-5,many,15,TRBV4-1,CASSYQGQYQETQYF,TGCGCCAGCAGCTACCAAGGGCAGTACCAAGAGACCCAGTACTTC
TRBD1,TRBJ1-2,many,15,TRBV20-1,CSAAGDRGRIYGYTF,TGCAGTGCTGCAGGGGACAGGGGGCGAATCTATGGCTACACCTTC
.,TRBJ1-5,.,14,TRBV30,CAWSVGGGNQPQHF,TGTGCCTGGAGTGTAGGCGGGGGCAATCAGCCCCAGCATTTT
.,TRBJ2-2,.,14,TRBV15,CATRLTGNTGELFF,TGTGCCACCAGGCTTACAGGGAACACCGGGGAGCTGTTTTTT
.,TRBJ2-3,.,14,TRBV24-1,CATSDLFRPYTQYF,TGTGCCACCAGTGATTTGTTCCGCCCCTATACGCAGTATTTT
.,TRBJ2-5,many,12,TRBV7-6,CASGPVGETQYF,TGTGCCAGCGGGCCGGTGGGGGAGACCCAGTACTTC
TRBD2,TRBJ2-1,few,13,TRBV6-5,CASSGTSGASPAF,TGTGCCAGCAGTGGGACTAGCGGGGCTTCACCTGCCTTC
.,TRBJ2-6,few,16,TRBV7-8,CASSLGQSTGANVLTF,TGTGCCAGCAGCTTAGGGCAGTCGACTGGGGCCAACGTCCTGACTTTC
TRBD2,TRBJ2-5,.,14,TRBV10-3,CAISDSGGPETQYF,TGTGCCATCAGTGATTCGGGGGGGCCGGAGACCCAGTACTTC
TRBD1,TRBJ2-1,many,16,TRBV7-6,CASSSMPATGKNEQFF,TGTGCCAGCAGCTCGATGCCGGCGACAGGGAAGAATGAGCAGTTCTTC
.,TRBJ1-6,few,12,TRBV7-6,CASSPLASPLHF,TGTGCCAGCAGCCCCTTGGCGTCACCCCTCCACTTT
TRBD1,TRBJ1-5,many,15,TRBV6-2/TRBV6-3,CASRLQGEGRQPQHF,TGTGCCAGCAGATTACAGGGGGAAGGGCGTCAGCCCCAGCATTTT
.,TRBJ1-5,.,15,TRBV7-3,CASSPEGQSNQPQHF,TGTGCCAGCAGCCCGGAGGGCCAGAGCAATCAGCCCCAGCATTTT
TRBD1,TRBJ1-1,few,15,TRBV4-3,CASSQDRTGYTEAFF,TGCGCCAGCAGCCAAGATAGGACAGGATACACTGAAGCTTTCTTT
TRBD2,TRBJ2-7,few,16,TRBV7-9,CASSLSPGGDTYEQYF,TGTGCCAGCAGCTTAAGCCCGGGGGGGGACACCTACGAGCAGTACTTC
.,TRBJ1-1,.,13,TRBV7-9,CASSFMEGTEAFF,TGTGCCAGCAGCTTTATGGAGGGGACTGAGGCTTTCTTT
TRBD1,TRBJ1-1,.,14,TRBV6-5,CASSYSGRGTEAFF,TGTGCCAGCAGTTACTCGGGCAGGGGGACTGAAGCTTTCTTT
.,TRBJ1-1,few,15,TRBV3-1,CASSQDLGGNTEAFF,TGTGCCAGCAGCCAAGATCTGGGGGGGAACACTGAAGCTTTCTTT
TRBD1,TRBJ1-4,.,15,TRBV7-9,CASSRAGQVGEKLFF,TGTGCCAGCAGCCGAGCCGGACAGGTTGGGGAAAAACTGTTTTTT
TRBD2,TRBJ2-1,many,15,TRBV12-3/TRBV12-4,CASSNPAGLAHEQFF,TGTGCCAGCAGTAACCCAGCGGGGCTGGCCCATGAGCAGTTCTTC
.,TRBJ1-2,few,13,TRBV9,CASTSGGNYGYTF,TGTGCCAGCACCTCCGGGGGAAACTATGGCTACACCTTC